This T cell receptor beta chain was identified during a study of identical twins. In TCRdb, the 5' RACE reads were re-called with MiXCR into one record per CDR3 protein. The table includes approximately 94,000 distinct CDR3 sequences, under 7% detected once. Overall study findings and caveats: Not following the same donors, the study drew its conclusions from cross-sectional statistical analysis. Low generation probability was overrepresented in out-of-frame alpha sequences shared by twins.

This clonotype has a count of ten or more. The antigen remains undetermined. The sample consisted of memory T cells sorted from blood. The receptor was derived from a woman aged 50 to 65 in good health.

CDR3 nucleotide sequence: TGTGCCAGCAGCCCGGACGGTAACACTGAAGCTTTCTTT. Translation: CASSPDGNTEAFF. The chain recombines TRBV7-9 with TRBJ1-1; D unclear. The CDR3 covers 13 residues. Germline V gene lookup returns CDR1 SEHNR and CDR2 FQNEAQ (reference sequence). V was cut by 5 bases and J by 2 bases, with 9 bases left in between.